This T cell receptor beta chain is drawn from a study of blood T cell repertoires in COVID-19. As for the study in general: Both acute and convalescent COVID-19 samples were obtained from the United States, Italy and Spain.

The CDR3 is made up of 13 amino acids. Germline V gene lookup returns CDR1 SGHRS and CDR2 YFSETQ. V lost 1 base to trimming and J lost 7 bases, with 11 bases between them. In terms of age and location, participants ranged from roughly 18 to 90 years and lived in roughly 22 US areas. Assignment of participants to cohorts was predicated upon participant-reported clinical history. As handled by the study authors: Counts of nucleated cells, estimated from reference gene primer amplification, were obtained. Data came from immunoSEQ multiplex PCR; TCRdb stores just in-frame clones and leaves some out. The V and J calls and clone size were taken over from that table, and D and trimming were inferred from the DNA. The sample shows roughly 220,000 clones, almost 90% of them seen only once.

This chain joins TRBV5-1 and TRBJ1-1, with D hard to call. The specimen sequenced was PBMCs or T cells enriched from blood (not recorded which). The clonotype was recovered from a woman in her forties or fifties with acute COVID-19. Here the CDR3 DNA reads TGCGCCAGCAGCTTGATCTTTGAGGGTGAAGCTTTCTTT. This encodes CASSLIFEGEAFF.